A selection of T cell receptor beta chains follows, all from one sample in a study of blood T cells in healthy people across ages. TCRdb independently ran MiXCR on the 5' RACE reads; one entry per CDR3 protein. The sample yields around 780,000 distinct CDR3 sequences, more than 25% seen once. These data also formed part of another study, on T cells of mothers and their children.

Material: blood. These receptors originate from a boy under 18 in good health. Each CDR3 is given with its conserved first and last residue. D genes are given only for firm matches. Expanded clones get a size class; other rows say once, few or many, or leave the size out.

J,size,D,V,DNA,CDR3
TRBJ2-5,-,TRBD2,TRBV7-2,TGTGCCAGCAGCTTGAGCCTAGCGGGGTACCAAGAGACCCAGTACTTC,CASSLSLAGYQETQYF
TRBJ2-2,-,-,TRBV7-2,TGTGCCAGCAGCTCGGCGTGGACAGCCAACACCGGGGAGCTGTTTTTT,CASSSAWTANTGELFF
TRBJ1-3,-,-,TRBV10-3,TGTGCCATCAGTGAGGGGGTGGAAAACACCATATATTTT,CAISEGVENTIYF
TRBJ1-1,few,-,TRBV9,TGTGCCAGCAGCGCCGTGGGGCAGGGAAATACTGAAGCTTTCTTT,CASSAVGQGNTEAFF
TRBJ2-1,-,-,TRBV9,TGTGCCAGCAGAGCCGGGACCTCTGGGAATGAGCAGTTCTTC,CASRAGTSGNEQFF
TRBJ2-7,-,-,TRBV27,TGTGCCAGCAGTTTATATCGGCAAACATGGGTTTACGAGCAGTACTTC,CASSLYRQTWVYEQYF
TRBJ2-4,-,TRBD1,TRBV7-2,TGTGCCAGCAGCCCGCATCCGGGACAGGTTATGGTAAACATTCAGTACTTC,CASSPHPGQVMVNIQYF
TRBJ1-2,-,-,TRBV10-3,TGTGCCATCAGTGAGTCCCCGGGGGCTCTTGGCTACACCTTC,CAISESPGALGYTF
TRBJ1-2,few,TRBD1,TRBV29-1,TGCAGCGCGCGCATCCGGGACAGCCCTTCTAACTATGGCTACACCTTC,CSARIRDSPSNYGYTF
TRBJ2-4,few,TRBD2,TRBV2,TGTGCCAGCAGTGAATCTCCTCCAGGTAGCGGGTCACTAGCCAAAAACATTCAGTACTTC,CASSESPPGSGSLAKNIQYF
TRBJ1-2,-,-,TRBV5-1,TGCGCCAGCAGCCCGTCAGGGGATGGCTACACCTTC,CASSPSGDGYTF
TRBJ2-5,-,TRBD1,TRBV24-1,TGTGCCACCAGTGACCGGACAGGGATCAAGGAGACCCAGTACTTC,CATSDRTGIKETQYF
TRBJ2-5,few,TRBD1,TRBV13,TGTGCCAGCAGCAAAAACAGGGGGGTTAAAGAGACCCAGTACTTC,CASSKNRGVKETQYF
TRBJ2-7,-,TRBD2,TRBV12-3/TRBV12-4,TGTGCCAGCAGTTCGGGACTAGGCCCCTACGAGCAGTACTTC,CASSSGLGPYEQYF
TRBJ1-2,-,TRBD1,TRBV3-1,TGTGCCAGCAGCCTAGGACAGGGGGTCGACTATGGCTACACCTTC,CASSLGQGVDYGYTF
TRBJ2-4,-,-,TRBV14,TGTGCCAGCAGCCAAGGGGGACTAGCCAAAAACATTCAGTACTTC,CASSQGGLAKNIQYF
TRBJ2-5,-,TRBD2,TRBV7-7,TGTGCCAGCAGCTTTCGCTGGACTAGCGGGGGGGGACTAAACCAAGAGACCCAGTACTTC,CASSFRWTSGGGLNQETQYF
TRBJ2-5,few,-,TRBV9,TGTGCCAGCAGCCAGGGACTCAGAACTTCGGGGGAGACCCAGTACTTC,CASSQGLRTSGETQYF
TRBJ2-5,-,-,TRBV3-1,TGTGCCAGCAGCCAAGATAGCGGCCGGGGAGAGACCCAGTACTTC,CASSQDSGRGETQYF
TRBJ1-2,few,-,TRBV29-1,TGCAGCGTTGAAACAGGGAGGAACTATGGCTACACCTTC,CSVETGRNYGYTF
TRBJ1-1,-,-,TRBV19,TGTGCCAGTAGTATTTCAGGGGCGAACACTGAAGCTTTCTTT,CASSISGANTEAFF
TRBJ2-6,-,-,TRBV5-1,TGCGCCAGCAGCTTAAATGCAGGGGCCAACGTCCTGACTTTC,CASSLNAGANVLTF
TRBJ2-7,few,TRBD2,TRBV3-1,TGTGCCAGCAGCCAAGATCCTCGGGACTATGGCTACGAGCAGTACTTC,CASSQDPRDYGYEQYF
TRBJ1-1,few,-,TRBV5-1,TGCGCCAGCAGCCTGAAAGGTCCCGGAGCTTTCTTT,CASSLKGPGAFF
TRBJ2-5,many,-,TRBV6-6,TGTGCCAGCAGTTACGTAAAGGAGACCCAGTACTTC,CASSYVKETQYF
TRBJ1-1,few,-,TRBV6-6,TGTGCCAGCAGTTACTCAGGGAGGGCGGCGGGCACTGAAGCTTTCTTT,CASSYSGRAAGTEAFF
TRBJ1-2,-,-,TRBV20-1,TGCAGTGCTCGCCGGGACTATGGCTACACCTTC,CSARRDYGYTF
TRBJ2-1,few,-,TRBV2,TGTGCCAGCAGCGGGACATTCCTGGTTTCCAATGAGCAGTTCTTC,CASSGTFLVSNEQFF
TRBJ2-5,-,TRBD2,TRBV19,TGTGCCAGTAGTATGGGGGGGGAGACCCAGTACTTC,CASSMGGETQYF
TRBJ1-1,-,-,TRBV27,TGTGCCAGCAGTTTAACGATTGGGGGAAACACTGAAGCTTTCTTT,CASSLTIGGNTEAFF
TRBJ2-7,-,TRBD2,TRBV20-1,TGCAGTGCTGTAGATCGGACTAGCGGGTCCTACGAGCAGTATTTC,CSAVDRTSGSYEQYF
TRBJ2-5,many,-,TRBV2,TGTGCCAGCAGTGATTGGCCCCAAGAGACCCAGTACTTC,CASSDWPQETQYF
TRBJ2-3,-,TRBD2,TRBV2,TGTGCCAGCAGTGCGGTCGGGGGGGGAGCAGATACGCAGTATTTT,CASSAVGGGADTQYF
TRBJ2-1,-,TRBD2,TRBV20-1,TGCAATGCTAGAGATCCTAGCGGGGGGGAGGTCAATGAGCAGTTCTTC,CNARDPSGGEVNEQFF
TRBJ2-7,many,-,TRBV7-9,TGTGCCGGCAGCGCGATTACACCAGGGCAGTACTTC,CAGSAITPGQYF
TRBJ1-4,-,-,TRBV20-1,TGCAGTGCTAGAGACCAGGGGTTGGCTAATGAAAAACTGTTTTTT,CSARDQGLANEKLFF
TRBJ2-7,few,TRBD2,TRBV6-5,TGTGCCAGCAGACTCGGGGGGGGCGCCCACCCTAGCTCCTACGAGCAGTACTTC,CASRLGGGAHPSSYEQYF
TRBJ2-5,-,-,TRBV6-5,TGTGCCGGCGGGGCCAGTCGGGAGACCCAGTACTTC,CAGGASRETQYF
TRBJ2-1,few,TRBD1,TRBV4-1,TGCGCCAGCAGCCCCGGAGGGGGGACAGGGGCGGCCAATGAGCAGTTCTTC,CASSPGGGTGAANEQFF
TRBJ1-4,-,-,TRBV12-3/TRBV12-4,TGTGCCAGCGGAAAGAACGAAAAACTGTTTTTT,CASGKNEKLFF
TRBJ2-5,few,-,TRBV12-3/TRBV12-4,TGTGCCAGCAGTTTTCAGGGGAGGACAACGACCCAGTACTTC,CASSFQGRTTTQYF
TRBJ2-2,-,TRBD1,TRBV4-3,TGCGCCAGCAGACGAGACAGGGTGAACACCGGGGAGCTGTTTTTT,CASRRDRVNTGELFF
TRBJ2-7,many,-,TRBV7-2,TGTGCCAGCAGCTACACAGGGCGAGCCTACGAGCAGTACTTC,CASSYTGRAYEQYF
TRBJ2-7,-,-,TRBV5-1,TGCGCCAGCAGCTTGACAGGGACCCCCGGTGGGCAGTACTTC,CASSLTGTPGGQYF
TRBJ2-7,-,-,TRBV2,TGTGCCAGCAGCGTACTCAGGTCCTCCTACGAGCAGTACTTC,CASSVLRSSYEQYF
TRBJ2-3,few,TRBD1,TRBV20-1,TGCAGTGCTGATCGGGACAGGGCTACAGATACGCAGTATTTT,CSADRDRATDTQYF
TRBJ2-5,-,-,TRBV15,TGTGCCACCAGCAGTCCTCGACAGTCCCAAGAGACCCAGTACTTC,CATSSPRQSQETQYF
TRBJ2-7,once,-,TRBV29-1,TGCAGCGTTGAGACGGGAGCCCCTTACGAGCAGTACTTC,CSVETGAPYEQYF
TRBJ2-7,-,-,TRBV12-5,TGTGCTAGTGGTCCGCCCCAGATTCAGTACTTC,CASGPPQIQYF
TRBJ2-2,-,TRBD1,TRBV6-5,TGTGCCAGCAGTTACTCCCCCCAACAGGGGGCGGGCACCGGGGAGCTGTTTTTT,CASSYSPQQGAGTGELFF
TRBJ2-2,-,TRBD2,TRBV11-2,TGTGCCAGCAGAGTGGGTGGGACTAGGAACACCGGGGAGCTGTTTTTT,CASRVGGTRNTGELFF
TRBJ1-4,-,-,TRBV7-2,TGTGCCAGCAGCCCACGACAGTCATCCGGCGAAAAACTGTTTTTT,CASSPRQSSGEKLFF
TRBJ2-5,-,TRBD2,TRBV6-6,TGTGCCAGCAGTGCGCCGACTAGCGCAGAGACCCAGTACTTC,CASSAPTSAETQYF
TRBJ2-6,-,-,TRBV9,TGTGCCAGCACCAAAAGGGGCTCTGGGGCCAACGTCCTGACTTTC,CASTKRGSGANVLTF
TRBJ1-3,few,-,TRBV9,TGTGCCAGCAGCGTAGGCGGAGGGATTCTCAGTGGAAACACCATATATTTT,CASSVGGGILSGNTIYF
TRBJ1-4,-,-,TRBV20-1,TGCAGTGCTAGAGATAGGACAGAGGGGGAAAAACTGTTTTTT,CSARDRTEGEKLFF
TRBJ2-5,many,-,TRBV7-9,TGTGCCAGCAGCTCACCAGACCACTCGGGAGAGACCCAGTACTTC,CASSSPDHSGETQYF
TRBJ2-5,-,TRBD1,TRBV11-2,TGTGCCAGCAGCAACTACAGGGGACAACGAGAGACCCAGTACTTC,CASSNYRGQRETQYF
TRBJ2-5,few,-,TRBV4-1,TGCGCCAGCAGCCAGACCCTCGGAGAGACCCAGTACTTC,CASSQTLGETQYF
TRBJ1-1,-,TRBD1,TRBV7-9,TGTGCCAGCAGCCCGGACAGGGGAGCTTTCTTT,CASSPDRGAFF